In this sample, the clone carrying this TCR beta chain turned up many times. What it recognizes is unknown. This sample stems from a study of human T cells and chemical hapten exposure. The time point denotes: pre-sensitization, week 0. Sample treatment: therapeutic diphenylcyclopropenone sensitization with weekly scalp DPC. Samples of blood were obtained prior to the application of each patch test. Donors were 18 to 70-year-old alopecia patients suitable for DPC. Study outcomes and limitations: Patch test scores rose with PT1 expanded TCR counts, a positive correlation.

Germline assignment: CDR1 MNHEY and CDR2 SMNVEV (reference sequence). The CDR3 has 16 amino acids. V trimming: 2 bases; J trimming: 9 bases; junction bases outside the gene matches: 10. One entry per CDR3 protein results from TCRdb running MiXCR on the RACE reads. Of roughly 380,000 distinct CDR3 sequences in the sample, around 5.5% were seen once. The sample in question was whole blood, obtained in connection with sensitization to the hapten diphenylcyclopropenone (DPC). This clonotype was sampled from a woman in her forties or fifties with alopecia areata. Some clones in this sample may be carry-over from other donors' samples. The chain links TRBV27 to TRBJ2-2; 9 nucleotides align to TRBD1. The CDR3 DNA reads TGTGCCAGCAGTTTAAGGGGACAGGGAGGATTCCGGGAGCTGTTTTTT. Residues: CASSLRGQGGFRELFF.